This is a list of T cell receptor beta chains from one sample in a study of beta chain features in type 1 diabetes. This table comes from immunoSEQ multiplex PCR, and its TCRdb copy is limited to in-frame clones, with some not included. This sample has 300,000 to 400,000 clones, with around 9% found just once. The sequenced material came from central memory CD4+ T cells from blood. These receptors came from a man younger than 40 with type 1 diabetes. Each CDR3 is given with its conserved first and last residue. The D gene is left open where the match is weak. Where a row states a size, it is once, few, many or the class of an expanded clone; other rows omit it.

-,TRBJ2-1,-,TRBV4-3,TGCGCCAGCAGCCAAGAGGGGTACGAGCAGTTCTTC,CASSQEGYEQFF
TRBD1,TRBJ2-1,few,TRBV11-3,TGTGCCAGCAGCCCCACACACCGGACAGGGGCTAAAAGCAATGAGCAGTTCTTC,CASSPTHRTGAKSNEQFF
-,TRBJ2-2,-,TRBV28,TGTGCCAGCGGACTTGAGGGACGGACCGGGGAGCTGTTTTTT,CASGLEGRTGELFF
-,TRBJ1-1,few,TRBV19,TGTGCCAGTAGCCCCGGGGGCTACACTGAAGCTTTCTTT,CASSPGGYTEAFF
-,TRBJ2-2,-,TRBV30,TGTGCCTGGACCCCGGGGGCCGGGGAGCTGTTTTTT,CAWTPGAGELFF
-,TRBJ1-1,many,TRBV11-3,TGTGCCAGCAGCTTTTATGGAGCTTTCTTT,CASSFYGAFF
-,TRBJ1-4,many,TRBV9,TGTGCCAGCAGCGTTGGGACGGAGGAAAAACTGTTTTTT,CASSVGTEEKLFF
-,TRBJ2-2,few,TRBV4-3,TGCGCCAGCAGCCAAGAGGCAGGGAGAGTCGGGGAGCTGTTTTTT,CASSQEAGRVGELFF
-,TRBJ1-2,few,TRBV14,TGTGCCAGCAGCCAATTATCCGGGGGCTATGGCTACACCTTC,CASSQLSGGYGYTF
-,TRBJ1-1,-,TRBV19,TGTGCCACCTCGAGGTGGAACACTGAAGCTTTCTTT,CATSRWNTEAFF
-,TRBJ2-3,few,TRBV25-1,TGTGCCAGCAGTGAGGCCCGCCCGGGGCGGGATACGCAGTATTTT,CASSEARPGRDTQYF
TRBD1,TRBJ1-2,-,TRBV29-1,TGCAGCGCCCGACAGGGGGACTATGGCTACACCTTC,CSARQGDYGYTF
-,TRBJ1-4,-,TRBV28,TGTGCCAGCAATTCAGGGATCAGTCGTGAAAAACTGTTTTTT,CASNSGISREKLFF
TRBD2,TRBJ2-5,few,TRBV10-3,TGTGCCATCAGTGGGGCTAGCGGGGGGGCTGAGACCCAGTACTTC,CAISGASGGAETQYF
-,TRBJ2-5,-,TRBV9,TGTGCCAGCAGCGTACGAGCGGGCCAAGAGACCCAGTACTTC,CASSVRAGQETQYF
-,TRBJ2-3,-,TRBV7-2,TGTGCCAGCAGCGTTAGCACAGATACGCAGTATTTT,CASSVSTDTQYF
-,TRBJ2-2,few,TRBV4-3,TGCGCCAGCAGCCAAGATCGGAGGGTTACCGGGGAGCTGTTTTTT,CASSQDRRVTGELFF
-,TRBJ1-6,-,TRBV28,TGTGCCAGCAGTACCGCTGACAGAGATAATTCACCCCTCCACTTT,CASSTADRDNSPLHF
-,TRBJ2-6,few,TRBV7-2,TGTGCCAGCAGCTTAGTGGCGGGTCTCTCTGGGGCCAACGTCCTGACTTTC,CASSLVAGLSGANVLTF
TRBD1,TRBJ1-4,-,TRBV7-2,TGTGCCAGCAGCCGCGGACAGGCAACTAATGAAAAACTGTTTTTT,CASSRGQATNEKLFF
-,TRBJ2-7,-,TRBV11-3,TGTGCCAGCAGAACTGCAGGGTTCGAGCAGTACTTC,CASRTAGFEQYF
-,TRBJ2-7,-,TRBV7-2,TGTGCCAGCAGCCCCGGTGATGGGCGGGGCAACGAGCAGTACTTC,CASSPGDGRGNEQYF
-,TRBJ1-1,-,TRBV28,TGTGCCAGCAGTTTGACCACTGAAGCTTTCTTT,CASSLTTEAFF
TRBD1,TRBJ2-7,-,TRBV2,TGTGCCAGCAGGGACAGGGAACACGAGCAGTACTTC,CASRDREHEQYF
-,TRBJ1-2,few,TRBV5-1,TGCGCCAGCAGCTTGGAGGCCCGGGATGGCTACACCTTC,CASSLEARDGYTF
TRBD1,TRBJ1-1,-,TRBV5-1,TGCGCCAGCAGCTTCCAGGGGGCGGCCACTGAAGCTTTCTTT,CASSFQGAATEAFF
-,TRBJ2-7,-,TRBV5-1,TGCGCCAGCAGCTCCAACCCCACTCGGTACGAGCAGTACTTC,CASSSNPTRYEQYF
-,TRBJ1-5,-,TRBV7-6,TGTGCCAGCAGCCTTCTCCCGGGGGGAGGGAATCAGCCCCAGCATTTT,CASSLLPGGGNQPQHF
TRBD2,TRBJ2-2,-,TRBV28,TGTGCCAGCAGTTACCTAGCGGGGTCAACCGGGGAGCTGTTTTTT,CASSYLAGSTGELFF
-,TRBJ2-2,-,TRBV5-6,TGTGCCAGCAGATCATGGGGGACGGCGAACACCGGGGAGCTGTTTTTT,CASRSWGTANTGELFF
-,TRBJ1-6,few,TRBV4-3,TGCGCCAGCAGCCCCAAGAGTATGAGTTCACCCCTCCACTTT,CASSPKSMSSPLHF
-,TRBJ1-2,-,TRBV30,TGTGCCTGGGACAGACTTTATGGCTACACCTTC,CAWDRLYGYTF
TRBD1,TRBJ1-2,few,TRBV30,TGTGCCTGGAGTGCCGGGATGACAGGGCTTGATGGCTACACCTTC,CAWSAGMTGLDGYTF
TRBD2,TRBJ2-3,few,TRBV7-2,TGTGCCAGCAGCTCGACTAGCGGGGGGTGGGATACGCAGTATTTT,CASSSTSGGWDTQYF
-,TRBJ2-7,-,TRBV9,TGTGCCAGCAGCCTCCTATGGGGGTCCTACGAGCAGTACTTC,CASSLLWGSYEQYF
TRBD1,TRBJ1-2,few,TRBV15,TGTGCCACCAGCATAGACAGGGCTAACTATGGCTACACCTTC,CATSIDRANYGYTF
-,TRBJ1-1,-,TRBV30,TGTGCCTGGAGGGAGAACACTGAAGCTTTCTTT,CAWRENTEAFF
TRBD1,TRBJ1-5,-,TRBV7-2,TGTGCCAGCAGCTCACAGGGGAATCAGCCCCAGCATTTT,CASSSQGNQPQHF
TRBD1,TRBJ1-2,few,TRBV18,TGTGCCAGCTCACTTGCGACAGGGAGCTATGGCTACACCTTC,CASSLATGSYGYTF
TRBD1,TRBJ1-1,-,TRBV5-4,TGTGCCAGCAGACCTCAGGGGGCGTGGGTAATCACTGAAGCTTTCTTT,CASRPQGAWVITEAFF
-,TRBJ2-3,-,TRBV6-6,TGTGCCAGCACCACAGATGGGGGAACGCAGTATTTT,CASTTDGGTQYF
TRBD1,TRBJ1-6,-,TRBV30,TGTGCCTGGAGTGTACAGGGGGATTCACCCCTCCACTTT,CAWSVQGDSPLHF
-,TRBJ2-1,-,TRBV6-5,TGTGCCAGCAGTGAAATTCGGGGGAATGAGCAGTTCTTC,CASSEIRGNEQFF
-,TRBJ2-1,-,TRBV9,TGTGCCAGCAGCGTAGTAGGGGTACGCAATGAGCAGTTCTTC,CASSVVGVRNEQFF
-,TRBJ2-3,-,TRBV14,TGTGCCAGCAGCCGAGGGACAACGCAGTATTTT,CASSRGTTQYF
-,TRBJ1-6,few,TRBV6-1,TGTGCCAGCAGTGAAGAAGGGCTCCGGGGTGACCTTAATTCACCCCTCCACTTT,CASSEEGLRGDLNSPLHF
-,TRBJ1-1,-,TRBV7-9,TGTGCCAGCAGCTTAGGGTCAGAACCCCATGAAGCTTTCTTT,CASSLGSEPHEAFF
TRBD1,TRBJ1-6,-,TRBV9,TGTGCCAGCAGCGTAGAGGGGACAGGAATTTCACCCCTCCACTTT,CASSVEGTGISPLHF
-,TRBJ1-2,few,TRBV27,TGTGCCAGCAGTCCGCTTGACGGATACTATGGCTACACCTTC,CASSPLDGYYGYTF
-,TRBJ1-2,few,TRBV6-5,TGTGCCAGCAGCCCGGGACCGGGTTTGAGCTACACCTTC,CASSPGPGLSYTF
-,TRBJ2-7,-,TRBV27,TGTGCCAGCAGTTCCCCCCTAACAGGGTTGCACGAGCAGTACTTC,CASSSPLTGLHEQYF
-,TRBJ2-3,-,TRBV11-2,TGTGCCAGCACCCCGGCGGATACGCAGTATTTT,CASTPADTQYF
-,TRBJ1-3,-,TRBV7-6,TGTGCCAGCAGCCTTACTGGAAACACCATATATTTT,CASSLTGNTIYF